This TCR beta chain is from a study of tumor-infiltrating lymphocytes in primary liver carcinoma. Study as a whole: In every tissue type, samples returned a similar yield of roughly 3.65 to 8 million productive TCRbeta reads. Whole-study findings and limits: Researchers found tumor-adjacent and tumor-blood pairs overlapped less than tumor region pairs. Tumors significantly exceeded blood in top-250-clone fraction (p = 0.039).

The count of this clonotype is one. Its cognate antigen is unknown. From approximately 20-30 mg of unsorted bulk tissue, DNA and RNA were co-extracted together. Patients underwent resection of primary liver carcinoma. A primer matching the constant region was used to make TCR beta cDNA from approximately 520 ng of total RNA. Each TCR beta library was derived from three nested multiplex PCR rounds that employed slightly modified ARM-PCR. The first two PCR rounds, around 10 cycles each, used TRBV1-TRBV30 forward primers and a C-beta reverse primer. TCRdb re-called the multiplex PCR reads through MiXCR, storing one row per CDR3 protein. The sample carries approximately 74,000 distinct CDR3 sequences, 70% to 75% recorded once. This CDR3 comprises 13 residues.

This TCR was sampled from a woman aged 60 to 75 with primary liver carcinoma and hepatitis B virus infection. The chain recombines TRBV12-3 or TRBV12-4 with TRBJ1-5, with D hard to call. Sequenced sample: liver tumor tissue from sampling region 4. Subset defined: tumor region T4, right-lateral pole. CDR3 DNA: TGTGTCAACAGTTTTAGGGGCAATCAGCCCCAGCATTTT. Its protein is CVNSFRGNQPQHF.